Below, 18 T cell receptor beta chains from the same sample are listed, as sequenced in a study of cytomegalovirus exposure and HLA in healthy donors (dated by TCRdb to the late 2010s). Libraries were constructed by the immunoSEQ multiplex PCR assay. The multiplex PCR relied on a mix of 60 forward primers for TCR Vbeta segments and 13 reverse primers for TCR Jbeta segments. TCRdb limited this immuneACCESS table to in-frame rearrangements with V and J called. A share of clones is missing; checked studies link under half to unresolved V genes, and the rest is unexplained. The sample table records some 70,000 clones; roughly 79% of these occur just once. The ten largest clonotypes hold 5.5% to 7.5% of the sample. Material: PBMCs. The receptors come from a middle-aged man in good health and CMV-seronegative.

This sequence joins TRBV5-4 and TRBJ2-2; D might be TRBD1 (5 bases). The CDR3 runs 14 residues. Germline V gene lookup returns CDR1 SGHNT and CDR2 YYREEE (reference sequence). The V end was cut by 4 bases, the J end by 1 base, with 8 bases between. CDR3 protein: CASSPGQNTGELFF. For the CDR3, the DNA is TGTGCCAGCAGCCCAGGACAGAACACCGGGGAGCTGTTTTTT. The variable domain in full, with the rest retrieved from reference TRBV5-4 and TRBJ2-2, is ETGVTQSPTHLIKTRGQQVTLRCSSQSGHNTVSWYQQALGQGPQFIFQYYREEENGRGNFPPRFSGLQFPNYSSELNVNALELDDSALYLCASSPGQNTGELFFGEGSRLTVL.

The rearrangement uses TRBV19 and TRBJ1-1; the D gene is possibly TRBD1 (6 bases). The length of the CDR3 is 14 residues. Trimming cost V 5 bases and J 1 base, with 11 bases left between them. Per the germline V gene, CDR1 is LNHDA and CDR2 is SQIVND (reference sequence). The CDR3 loop is CASSHRVANTEAFF. CDR3 DNA sequence: TGTGCCAGTAGTCACAGGGTTGCGAACACTGAAGCTTTCTTT.

This chain links TRBV2 with TRBJ2-7, with D perhaps TRBD1 (7 bases). The V end lost 6 bases, the J end lost 3 bases, and 15 bases lay between the germline ends. The germline V gene encodes CDR1 SNHLY and CDR2 FYNNEI. This CDR3 is built from 14 residues. CDR3 coding DNA: TGTGCCAGCAGCGATAGGCAGGGGGGCTACGAGCAGTACTTC. Translation gives CASSDRQGGYEQYF.

V usage is TRBV29-1 and J usage is TRBJ2-7; 8 bases are a match to TRBD1. The CDR3 covers 12 residues. J gave up 7 bases and V 4 bases, and 6 bases lay outside the gene matches. Germline CDR1 SQVTM, CDR2 ANQGSEA. Here the CDR3 reads CSVGQGAGEQYF. The CDR3 DNA sequence: TGCAGCGTTGGGCAGGGGGCGGGTGAGCAGTACTTC.

The chain is built from TRBV5-1 and TRBJ1-1; 8 bases match TRBD1. CDR3 length: 14 residues. V dropped 4 bases and J dropped 3; count of bases not matched to a gene: 5. Germline-derived CDR1 and CDR2 are SGHRS and YFSETQ. DNA of the CDR3: TGCGCCAGCAGCACTCGGACAGGGTACACTGAAGCTTTCTTT. Translating it yields CASSTRTGYTEAFF.

The chain combines TRBV11-2 with TRBJ2-6; 8 bases agree with TRBD2. The CDR3 length is 15 residues. V gave up 2 bases and J gave up 5 bases; unmatched junction bases: 2. Germline V lookup: CDR1 SGHAT, CDR2 FQNNGV. The CDR3 nucleotides read TGTGCCAGCAGCTTAAGGACTAGCAGGGCCAACGTCCTGACTTTC. Translation gives CASSLRTSRANVLTF. Complete variable domain (other parts from reference TRBV11-2 and TRBJ2-6): EAGVAQSPRYKIIEKRQSVAFWCNPISGHATLYWYQQILGQGPKLLIQFQNNGVVDDSQLPKDRFSAERLKGVDSTLKIQPAKLEDSAVYLCASSLRTSRANVLTFGAGSRLTVL.

J is TRBJ2-2 and V is TRBV30; weak D call: TRBD1 (6 bases). Germline V lookup: CDR1 GTSNPN, CDR2 SVGIG (reference sequence). This CDR3 has 16 residues. Trimming took off 1 base at V and 8 bases at J, with 20 bases between the two ends. The DNA for the CDR3 is TGTGCCTGGAGTGGCGCGGCAGGGGCGACCCCGGGGGAGCTGTTTTTT. It codes for CAWSGAAGATPGELFF.

V gene TRBV30 combines with J gene TRBJ2-2; 15 bases match TRBD2. CDR1 and CDR2 from the germline V gene are GTSNPN and SVGIG (reference sequence). The CDR3 has 16 residues. Trimming cost V 3 bases and J 5 bases; bases outside gene matches: 4. This CDR3 reads CAWSDGTSGRTGELFF. The CDR3 coding sequence is TGTGCCTGGAGCGACGGGACTAGCGGGAGGACCGGGGAGCTGTTTTTT.

Of note for this clone: One junction end does not reproduce the germline sequence, and a read error may be involved. The CDR3 region is CASSQLAGGGNEQFF. CDR3 DNA: TGTGCTAGCAGCCAACTAGCGGGAGGTGGCAATGAGCAGTTCTTC. This chain connects TRBV7-7 to TRBJ2-1; TRBD2 matches 12 bases. From germline, CDR1 is SSHAT and CDR2 FNYEAQ (reference sequence). The CDR3 loop spans 15 amino acids.

The rearrangement joins TRBV9 to TRBJ2-7; 11 bases fit TRBD2. This CDR3 spans 15 amino acids. The germline V gene encodes CDR1 SGDLS and CDR2 YYNGEE. V lost 6 bases to trimming and J lost 3 bases; unmatched junction nucleotides: 8. The CDR3 DNA is TGTGCCAGCAACTATGGGACTAGCGGAAACTACGAGCAGTACTTC. Protein sequence: CASNYGTSGNYEQYF.

This clone was detected only once. This chain joins TRBV9 and TRBJ2-5, with a tentative D call TRBD1 (5 bases). The germline V and J ends were trimmed by 3 bases and 0 bases, with 9 bases remaining between them. CDR3 length: 14 amino acids. CDR1 is SGDLS, CDR2 YYNGEE, per germline. CDR3 DNA sequence: TGTGCCAGCAGCGCCAGGGTTCACCAAGAGACCCAGTACTTC. This encodes CASSARVHQETQYF. Drawing the rest from reference TRBV9 and TRBJ2-5, the complete variable domain is DSGVTQTPKHLITATGQRVTLRCSPRSGDLSVYWYQQSLDQGLQFLIQYYNGEERAKGNILERFSAQQFPDLHSELNLSSLELGDSALYFCASSARVHQETQYFGPGTRLLVL.

The chain combines TRBV4-3 with TRBJ2-5; D perhaps matches TRBD2 (7 bases). Germline V gene data show CDR1 as LGHNA and CDR2 as YSLEER. Trimming left V 0 bases short and J 4 bases short, with 18 bases between. This CDR3 spans 17 amino acids. CDR3 DNA: TGCGCCAGCAGCCAAGACGGTCGGGGGGCTAGCGGAGAGACCCAGTACTTC. The encoded protein is CASSQDGRGASGETQYF.

V gene TRBV5-1 combines with J gene TRBJ2-2; the match to TRBD2 covers 12 bases. The CDR3 consists of 19 residues. Germline loops: CDR1 SGHRS, CDR2 YFSETQ. J was trimmed by 6 bases and V by 3 bases; bases with no gene match: 15. The CDR3 region is CASSSKKTSGGPTAGELFF. The CDR3, as DNA: TGCGCCAGCAGCTCCAAGAAGACTAGCGGGGGCCCCACCGCCGGGGAGCTGTTTTTT.

CDR3 sequence: CASSWAGRGNEQFF. CDR3 sequence (DNA): TGTGCCAGCAGTTGGGCAGGGAGGGGCAATGAGCAGTTCTTC. The chain combines TRBV6-5 with TRBJ2-1, with TRBD2 matching over 7 bases. CDR1 and CDR2 (germline): MNHEY, SVGAGI. The CDR3 has 14 residues. Germline trimming cut 4 bases from V and 6 bases from J; bases unmatched to any gene: 6.

The chain links TRBV27 to TRBJ2-1; 8 bases agree with TRBD2. The V and J ends lost 3 bases and 6 bases, in that order; junction bases with no gene match: 4. This CDR3 has 14 residues. The germline gives CDR1 MNHEY, CDR2 SMNVEV (reference sequence). In nucleotides, the CDR3 is TGTGCCAGCAGTTTCGGTACTAGCGGCAATGAGCAGTTCTTC. Amino acids: CASSFGTSGNEQFF.

V usage is TRBV30 and J usage is TRBJ2-7, with 8 bases matching TRBD2. The CDR3 totals 14 residues. Germline V gene lookup returns CDR1 GTSNPN and CDR2 SVGIG (reference sequence). After removal of 0 bases from V and 3 bases from J, the junction contained 4 bases not matched to a gene. The CDR3 here is CAWSVSSGFYEQYF. CDR3 sequence (DNA): TGTGCCTGGAGTGTCTCTAGCGGGTTCTACGAGCAGTACTTC.

The gene calls are TRBV5-4 and TRBJ2-1; 7 bases are a match to TRBD1. J was trimmed by 8 bases and V by 1 base; bases with no gene match: 6. The germline gives CDR1 SGHNT, CDR2 YYREEE (reference sequence). This CDR3 comprises 14 residues. CDR3 DNA: TGTGCCAGCAGCTTGCGTGACAGGGTCCATGAGCAGTTCTTC. Its translation: CASSLRDRVHEQFF.

The V and J genes are TRBV10-3 and TRBJ2-1; possible D gene TRBD2, 6 bases. The CDR3 is 17 residues long. CDR1 and CDR2 (germline): ENHRY, SYGVKD. Trimming pared 4 bases from V and 1 base from J, leaving 17 bases between. The CDR3 DNA sequence: TGTGCCATCAGTGCCGGGGGAAGGGGTAGTTCCTACAATGAGCAGTTCTTC. Its protein product is CAISAGGRGSSYNEQFF.